These 9 T cell receptor beta chains were all obtained from the same sample, sequenced in a study of CD8 T cells in Susac syndrome. Random hexamers were used to reverse transcribe the RNA input (roughly 0.5 to 1 ug). TCRdb reprocessed the immunoSEQ multiplex PCR reads with MiXCR, giving one entry per CDR3 protein. Here the sample spans fewer than 350,000 distinct CDR3 sequences, 89% being singletons. The sample consisted of CD8+ T cells from PBMCs. The origin of the receptors is a human donor with multiple sclerosis.

This clonotype was observed a single time. The rearrangement joins TRBV14 to TRBJ2-7; perhaps TRBD2 as D (5 bases). Deletions cut 4 bases from V and 2 bases from J, with 9 bases between. This CDR3 is 13 amino acids long. CDR1 is SGHDN, CDR2 FVKESK, per germline. CDR3 protein: CASSPTSPYEQYF. Written as DNA, the CDR3 is TGTGCCAGCAGCCCTACTAGTCCCTACGAGCAGTACTTC. The full variable domain, with the rest looked up from reference TRBV14 and TRBJ2-7, is EAGVTQFPSHSVIEKGQTVTLRCDPISGHDNLYWYRRVMGKEIKFLLHFVKESKQDESGMPNNRFLAERTGGTYSTLKVQPAELEDSGVYFCASSPTSPYEQYFGPGTRLTVT.

This clonotype has only one observation. The rearrangement joins TRBV12-3 or TRBV12-4 to TRBJ2-3; D is unresolved. The CDR3 totals 16 residues. The V end was cut by 4 bases, the J end by 0 bases, with 14 bases between. DNA of the CDR3: TGTGCCAGCAGTTCGGCCCCATTAACTAGCACAGATACGCAGTATTTT. This translates into CASSSAPLTSTDTQYF.

This CDR3 reads CASSYFHEPSTDTQYF. The CDR3 DNA reads TGTGCCAGCAGTTACTTCCACGAGCCTAGCACAGATACGCAGTATTTT. V gene TRBV6-6 combines with J gene TRBJ2-3; no definite D call. Germline V gene sequence: CDR1 MNHNY, CDR2 SVGAGI (reference sequence). With 1 base removed from V and 0 bases from J, the gap between germline ends came to 11 bases. There are 16 residues in the CDR3.

V gene TRBV9 combines with J gene TRBJ2-1; TRBD2 might be the D (7 bases). The V and J ends lost 0 bases and 2 bases respectively, with 9 bases between them. Germline V gives CDR1 SGDLS, CDR2 YYNGEE. This CDR3 region has 15 residues. CDR3 loop: CASSVAGGTYNEQFF. CDR3 DNA sequence: TGTGCCAGCAGCGTAGCGGGGGGCACCTACAATGAGCAGTTCTTC.

A note on this clonotype: A read error may account for a junction end that differs from germline. V gene TRBV6-6 combines with J gene TRBJ1-1; D perhaps matches TRBD1 (5 bases). The germline CDR1 and CDR2 sequences are MNHNY and SVGAGI (reference sequence). The CDR3 covers 13 residues. DNA for the CDR3: TGCGCCAGCACCACGGGGGTGAACACTGAAGCTTTCTTT. As protein: CASTTGVNTEAFF.

The chain links TRBV13 to TRBJ1-1; D remains unclear. With 0 bases removed from V and 4 bases from J, the gap between germline ends came to 15 bases. Germline V gene sequence: CDR1 PRHDT, CDR2 FYEKMQ (reference sequence). This CDR3 region has 16 residues. The chain's CDR3 is CASSLGSVGLVTEAFF. Here the CDR3 DNA reads TGTGCCAGCAGCTTAGGCAGCGTGGGTTTAGTCACTGAAGCTTTCTTT.

This chain uses TRBV12-3 or TRBV12-4 with TRBJ2-5, with 7 bases lining up with TRBD1. V lost 5 bases and J lost 3; bases outside the gene matches: 12. This CDR3 spans 16 amino acids. CDR3 sequence (DNA): TGTGCCAGCAGTCCGAAGACAGGGTGGCTAAAAGAGACCCAGTACTTC. This translates into CASSPKTGWLKETQYF.

This clonotype came up once. This chain uses TRBV9 with TRBJ2-7, with D perhaps TRBD1 or TRBD2 (5 bases each). V gave up 0 bases and J gave up 1 base, with 14 bases separating them. The CDR3 covers 16 residues. Per germline, CDR1 SGDLS and CDR2 YYNGEE. The CDR3 bases are TGTGCCAGCAGCGTAGCCCCAGGGACGGGTTCCTACGAGCAGTACTTC. Translation: CASSVAPGTGSYEQYF.

The rearrangement joins TRBV12-3 or TRBV12-4 to TRBJ1-2; D uncertain. With 2 bases removed from V and 4 bases from J, the gap between germline ends came to 11 bases. The CDR3 has 14 amino acids. CDR3 amino acids: CASSLPPGGYGYTF. The CDR3 coding sequence is TGTGCCAGCAGTTTACCCCCGGGTGGCTATGGCTACACCTTC.